The text below deals with one T cell receptor beta chain. The CDR3 sequence is 14 residues long. Germline V lookup: CDR1 KGHSH, CDR2 LQKENI. V lost 2 bases and J lost 2, with 10 bases in between. The data originate from a study of blood T cell repertoires in COVID-19. The table came from immunoSEQ multiplex PCR; TCRdb's copy has only in-frame clones and leaves some out. The sample has 250,000 or so clones, 80% to 90% seen once. The J gene is TRBJ2-7, the V gene TRBV18, with D possibly TRBD1 on 6 matching bases. The TCR originated in a man aged 40-49 years who had recovered from COVID-19. Specimen: PBMCs or T cells enriched from blood (not recorded which). The CDR3 DNA sequence: TGTGCCAGCTCACCAGGTCAGGGGACCTACGAGCAGTACTTC. Translating it yields CASSPGQGTYEQYF.